Given below is one T cell receptor (beta chain) in context. Antigen: not known. The authors' processing: Out-of-frame sequences were removed, leaving roughly 2.1 million distinct TCRbeta sequences. Measured with immunoSEQ multiplex PCR; TCRdb has only the in-frame clones, and not every one. The DNA was the basis for D and trimming; V, J and clone size are from that table. Of 61,000 or so clones in the sample, around three quarters were seen once. Trimming pared 2 bases from V and 8 bases from J, leaving 13 bases between. Germline CDR1 and CDR2: SGHRS and YFSETQ. The CDR3 loop spans 14 amino acids. This record comes from a study of memory CD4+ T cells and cytomegalovirus serostatus. Single viable CD3+CD4+CD8-CD45RO+ cells were sorted as the memory CD4+ T cells. CMV serostatus came from serum IgG against pp150, pp28, p38, p52. Study-wide results and caveats: CD4+ memory repertoires contained 67 of 164 reported CMV TCRbeta sequences. CMV serostatus prediction reached median AUC roughly 0.95, or 0.91 with US-trained model.

Sequencing was done on a sample of memory CD4+ T cells from blood. This rearrangement joins TRBV5-1 to TRBJ1-4; D gene ambiguous. This TCR came from an adult in good health and CMV-seronegative. Some clones in this sample may be carry-over from other donors' samples. The CDR3 is CASSLRAENEKLFF. The DNA of the CDR3 is TGCGCCAGCAGCTTACGGGCGGAGAACGAAAAACTGTTTTTT.